This T cell receptor (beta chain) was sequenced in a study of blood T cell repertoires in COVID-19. On the study more broadly: Spain, Italy and the United States supplied samples that represented acute and convalescent COVID-19. T cells, B-cell-depleted T cells, or PBMCs supplied cDNA or gDNA.

Per the original methods: Amplification with reference gene primers provided the estimates of nucleated cell counts. Measured with immunoSEQ multiplex PCR; TCRdb has only the in-frame clones, and not every one. V and J calls and clone size are those listed in that table; D and trimming were worked out from the DNA. The data hold some 240,000 clones, with 65% to 90% observed a single time. CDR3 size: 15 residues. Trimming cost V 1 base and J 3 bases, with 9 bases left between them. Germline assignment: CDR1 KGHSH and CDR2 LQKENI. In Seattle, patients joined the study during active infection and were tracked longitudinally.

This clonotype originated in a woman aged 70 to 79 with COVID-19, enrolled during active disease. Sequencing was done on a sample of peripheral blood. The chain is built from TRBV18 and TRBJ2-2, with a weak D call TRBD1 (6 bases). The CDR3 coding sequence is TGTGCCAGCTCACCACAGGGGGTTTACACCGGGGAGCTGTTTTTT. Translated: CASSPQGVYTGELFF.